The text below deals with one T cell receptor (beta chain). Its antigen is still unknown. In germline, CDR1 is MNHEY, CDR2 SMNVEV (reference sequence). V lost 0 bases and J lost 0; bases outside the gene matches: 2. The CDR3 consists of 17 residues. The data were taken from a study of cytomegalovirus exposure and HLA in healthy donors. About the research overall: When about 400 donors were genotyped, more than 70% of them were found to fall in the Caucasian-associated ancestry cluster. The study's findings and limits: TRBV6-2, TRBV6-3 and some other V segments were unresolvable in 87-base-pair reads. Cytomegalovirus-associated TCR beta chains were listed, numbering 150 to 200. In a later analysis, TCR beta V- and J-gene trimming showed a link to a missense DCLRE1C variant.

The primer mix had 60 Vbeta and 13 Jbeta primers. Profiled with immunoSEQ multiplex PCR; TCRdb holds only in-frame clones, not every one. The table lists about 150,000 clones, around 86% of them singletons. The chain is built from TRBV27 and TRBJ1-6; 7 nucleotides match TRBD1. Material for sequencing was PBMCs. This TCR was recovered from a male donor in good health and CMV-seronegative. Here the CDR3 reads CASSLSTGSSYNSPLHF. In DNA form, the CDR3 reads TGTGCCAGCAGTTTATCGACAGGGAGCTCCTATAATTCACCCCTCCACTTT.